The clone carrying this T cell receptor (beta chain) has only a few counts. Its cognate antigen is unknown. The junction differs from germline at one of its ends, possibly a read error. This record comes from a study of T cell repertoires in cytomegalovirus infection. Study background: Public TCR beta signatures marked donors with CMV infection and the matching HLA. General observations from the study: CMV carriers having the relevant HLA were flagged by cumulative public TCR beta family frequency. Clonotype analysis showed dominance of the ex vivo response by HLA-C-restricted CMV-specific TCR beta clonotypes.

TCRdb redid the calling of the reads with MiXCR, one entry per CDR3 protein. The profile shows about 920,000 distinct CDR3 sequences, 25% to 40% of them singletons. Source: cultured CD8+ T cells from PBMCs, taken from culture after CMV antigen stimulation. The origin of this receptor is a human donor in good health (CMV status not recorded). Some clones in this sample may be carry-over from other donors' samples.

The chain's CDR3 is CASSPVQGMNTEAFF. The DNA of the CDR3 is TGTGCTAGCAGCCCCGTACAGGGGATGAACACTGAAGCTTTCTTT. The chain recombines TRBV7-7 with TRBJ1-1, with TRBD1 identical over 7 bases. Germline loops: CDR1 SSHAT, CDR2 FNYEAQ (reference sequence). This CDR3 has 15 amino acids.